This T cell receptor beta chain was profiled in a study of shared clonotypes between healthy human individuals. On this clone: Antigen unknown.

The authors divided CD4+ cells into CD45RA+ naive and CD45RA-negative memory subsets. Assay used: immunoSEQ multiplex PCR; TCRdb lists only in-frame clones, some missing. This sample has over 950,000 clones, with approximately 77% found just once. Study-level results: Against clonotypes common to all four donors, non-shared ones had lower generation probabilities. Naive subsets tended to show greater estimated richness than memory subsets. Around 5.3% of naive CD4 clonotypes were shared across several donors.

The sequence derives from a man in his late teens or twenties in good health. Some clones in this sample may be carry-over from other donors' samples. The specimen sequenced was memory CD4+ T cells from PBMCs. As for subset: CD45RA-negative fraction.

The CDR3 DNA is TGTGCCAGCAGTTTAAAGGTCTACGAGCAGTACTTC. Translation: CASSLKVYEQYF. The J gene is TRBJ2-7, the V gene TRBV28; no clear D gene. CDR3 length equals 12 residues. Germline lookup yields CDR1 MDHEN and CDR2 SYDVKM. V gave up 2 bases and J gave up 3 bases, with 5 bases separating them.